One and the same sample provided the 20 T cell receptor beta chains below, sequenced in a study of long-term antiretroviral therapy in people with HIV (dated by TCRdb to the early 2020s). The immunoSEQ hsTCRB v3.0 assay was used at survey level resolution to sequence the TRB variable region. This is the immuneACCESS table as TCRdb keeps it, with only in-frame sequences that have V and J called. A part of the clones is gone; compared with another copy, unresolved V genes explain less than half, and the rest is unexplained. This sample gives around 21,000 clones in total; 80% to 90% of them show up just once. The ten most abundant clones make up 6.5% to 8.5% of the sample. The sequencing used unsorted PBMCs, collected 0.2 years before starting antiretroviral therapy. These receptors came from a man between 18 and 35 years old with HIV.

V usage is TRBV30 and J usage is TRBJ2-1; 13 bases line up with TRBD2. V lost 5 bases and J lost 10; bases outside the gene matches: 5. Germline CDR1 and CDR2: GTSNPN and SVGIG (reference sequence). The length of the CDR3 is 13 residues. The CDR3 sequence is CAWGGGLAGEQFF. CDR3 in DNA: TGTGCCTGGGGCGGGGGACTAGCGGGAGAGCAGTTCTTC.

The chain uses TRBV19 and TRBJ1-2, with D possibly being TRBD1 (6 bases). CDR3 size: 15 residues. The V end lost 2 bases, the J end lost 2 bases, and 12 bases lay between the germline ends. Germline CDR1 reads LNHDA; CDR2 reads SQIVND (reference sequence). CDR3 loop: CASSIRGQQNYGYTF. The CDR3 bases are TGTGCCAGTAGTATAAGGGGACAACAAAACTATGGCTACACCTTC.

This chain's CDR3 is CASSERGWYEQYF. In DNA, the CDR3 is TGCGCCAGCAGTGAGAGGGGCTGGTACGAGCAGTACTTC. The rearrangement uses TRBV10-2 and TRBJ2-7; perhaps TRBD1 as D (5 bases). The CDR3 is 13 amino acids. Germline V gene lookup returns CDR1 WSHSY and CDR2 SAAADI. Trimming removed 2 bases from V and 4 bases from J, with 9 bases in between.

This clone is a singleton in its sample. The chain combines TRBV7-2 with TRBJ1-4; TRBD1 matches at 8 bases. Germline values: CDR1 SGHTA, CDR2 FQGNSA. This CDR3 has 14 residues. V dropped 1 base and J dropped 7; count of bases not matched to a gene: 2. CDR3 loop: CASSLEDRGEKLFF. CDR3 DNA: TGTGCCAGCAGCTTAGAAGACAGGGGTGAAAAACTGTTTTTT.

The chain joins TRBV15 to TRBJ2-1, with 8 bases matching TRBD1. There are 14 residues in the CDR3. Germline trimming cut 8 bases from V and 3 bases from J; bases unmatched to any gene: 6. Germline V gene lookup returns CDR1 LNHNV and CDR2 YYDKDF (reference sequence). CDR3 DNA: TGTGCCACCGCAGACAGGGGCTTCTACAATGAGCAGTTCTTC. It encodes CATADRGFYNEQFF.

The V gene is TRBV9, the J gene TRBJ2-7; no firm D call. The V end lost 0 bases, the J end lost 1 base, and 11 bases lay between the germline ends. The germline CDR1 and CDR2 sequences are SGDLS and YYNGEE. This CDR3 is 15 amino acids long. CDR3 sequence reads: CASSVAPLGSYEQYF. CDR3 nucleotides: TGTGCCAGCAGCGTAGCTCCCCTTGGGTCCTACGAGCAGTACTTC. The full variable domain, rest sourced from reference TRBV9 and TRBJ2-7, is DSGVTQTPKHLITATGQRVTLRCSPRSGDLSVYWYQQSLDQGLQFLIQYYNGEERAKGNILERFSAQQFPDLHSELNLSSLELGDSALYFCASSVAPLGSYEQYFGPGTRLTVT.

The rearrangement links TRBV13 to TRBJ1-1; D unresolved. Germline CDR1 PRHDT, CDR2 FYEKMQ (reference sequence). There are 11 residues in the CDR3. Trimming removed 7 bases at V and 4 bases at J, with 7 bases between. The CDR3 region is CASIVGTEAFF. DNA for the CDR3: TGTGCCAGCATTGTAGGCACTGAAGCTTTCTTT.

The chain is built from TRBV4-1 and TRBJ2-1; perhaps TRBD2 as D (6 bases). The CDR3 spans 16 residues. Trimming took off 0 bases at V and 1 base at J, with 10 bases between the two ends. Germline V gene data show CDR1 as MGHRA and CDR2 as YSYEKL. CDR3 residues: CASSQDWGVSYNEQFF. For the CDR3, the DNA is TGCGCCAGCAGCCAAGATTGGGGGGTGTCCTACAATGAGCAGTTCTTC.

This clone came up once. The chain has TRBV6-1 and TRBJ1-2, with D unclear. Trimming removed 6 bases at V and 0 bases at J, with 14 bases between. The germline V gene encodes CDR1 MNHNS and CDR2 SASEGT. There are 15 residues in the CDR3. CDR3 nucleotides: TGTGCCAGCAGCTTACTGGGAGCAGCTAACTATGGCTACACCTTC. As protein: CASSLLGAANYGYTF.

The chain uses TRBV18 and TRBJ1-3; D is perhaps TRBD1 (6 bases). Trimming pared 3 bases from V and 4 bases from J, leaving 22 bases between. This CDR3 spans 18 amino acids. Germline V gene lookup returns CDR1 KGHSH and CDR2 LQKENI. CDR3 sequence reads: CASSPSGQLIPAGNTIYF. CDR3 sequence (DNA): TGTGCCAGCTCACCTTCAGGACAGCTTATTCCCGCCGGAAACACCATATATTTT.

This clone was seen a handful of times. The rearrangement joins TRBV2 to TRBJ1-1, with D possibly TRBD1 on 5 matching bases. Germline V gene lookup returns CDR1 SNHLY and CDR2 FYNNEI. The CDR3 is made up of 13 amino acids. V lost 6 bases and J 3 bases, leaving 11 bases between the germline ends. CDR3 DNA sequence: TGTGCCAGCAGGGGGGACGGACACACTGAAGCTTTCTTT. This gives the protein CASRGDGHTEAFF.

The rearrangement uses TRBV7-6 and TRBJ2-1, with 8 bases fitting TRBD2. CDR1 is SGHVS, CDR2 FNYEAQ, per germline. The J segment lost 8 bases and the V segment lost 2 bases, leaving 8 bases of the junction unmatched. The CDR3 has 15 residues. The CDR3, as DNA: TGTGCCAGCAGCTTATTAAGCGGGAGTGGGGATGAGCAGTTCTTC. It yields the protein CASSLLSGSGDEQFF.

CDR3 amino acids: CASSTVPRSTNEKLFF. Written as DNA, the CDR3 is TGTGCCAGTAGTACCGTGCCGAGGTCGACTAATGAAAAACTGTTTTTT. The V and J genes are TRBV19 and TRBJ1-4; no reliable D call. Looked up from germline, CDR1 is LNHDA and CDR2 is SQIVND (reference sequence). Trimming cost V 4 bases and J 2 bases, with 14 bases left between them. The CDR3 length is 16 residues.

This chain connects TRBV6-5 to TRBJ2-5, with D hard to call. The CDR3 loop spans 14 amino acids. The germline V and J ends were trimmed by 4 bases and 1 base, with 10 bases remaining between them. CDR1 is MNHEY, CDR2 SVGAGI, per germline. The CDR3 here is CASSSLRTQETQYF. CDR3 nucleotides: TGTGCCAGCAGTTCACTAAGAACCCAAGAGACCCAGTACTTC.

The chain is built from TRBV2 and TRBJ2-3; D ambiguous. CDR3 length: 15 residues. Germline CDR1 SNHLY, CDR2 FYNNEI. Trimming stripped 8 bases from V and 4 bases from J, with 19 bases between. CDR3 bases: TGTGCCAGCCCCCCCACCCCGGGTAACTCAGATACGCAGTATTTT. Its protein is CASPPTPGNSDTQYF.

This chain links TRBV6-5 with TRBJ1-5; D is possibly TRBD1 (5 bases). Trimming took off 10 bases at V and 4 bases at J, with 14 bases between the two ends. CDR1 and CDR2 (germline): MNHEY, SVGAGI. The CDR3 runs to 13 residues. The CDR3 region has the DNA TGTGCCACAGGCAAAGGGGCTAATCAGCCCCAGCATTTT. Protein sequence: CATGKGANQPQHF.

The chain joins TRBV6-5 to TRBJ1-1, with unresolved D. Germline CDR1 reads MNHEY; CDR2 reads SVGAGI. Trimming stripped 2 bases from V and 1 base from J, with 14 bases between. The CDR3 runs 16 residues. The CDR3 region has the DNA TGTGCCAGCAGTTACCTCCTCGGCGGTAAGAACACTGAAGCTTTCTTT. This encodes CASSYLLGGKNTEAFF.

This clone was seen only a few times. The V call is TRBV7-3, the J call TRBJ2-5; no firm D call. In germline, CDR1 is SGHTA, CDR2 FQGTGA. The CDR3 length is 14 residues. V lost 0 bases and J 3 bases, leaving 8 bases between the germline ends. The CDR3 DNA sequence: TGTGCCAGCAGCTTAACGGGCAGAGAAGAGACCCAGTACTTC. As protein: CASSLTGREETQYF.

This clone is termed large. The chain links TRBV27 to TRBJ2-1; 8 nucleotides agree with TRBD2. The CDR3 has 16 residues. V lost 7 bases and J lost 7; bases outside the gene matches: 15. Germline lookup yields CDR1 MNHEY and CDR2 SMNVEV (reference sequence). Written as DNA, the CDR3 is TGTGCCAGCACTTTCGCGGGGGGCGGGGGTAGGAATGAGCAGTTCTTC. Protein product: CASTFAGGGGRNEQFF.

This sequence joins TRBV13 and TRBJ1-1; D gene uncertain. The germline V gene has CDR1 PRHDT and CDR2 FYEKMQ (reference sequence). V shed 6 bases and J shed 0 bases, with 8 bases lying between them. The CDR3 extends over 13 amino acids. The CDR3 reads CASRTVLNTEAFF. CDR3 coding DNA: TGTGCCAGCAGAACAGTTCTGAACACTGAAGCTTTCTTT.